This entry is about one TCR beta chain. Antigen: not known. TCRdb keeps only in-frame clones here, not all; method: immunoSEQ multiplex PCR. The sample lists under 150,000 clones, around 94% occurring once. The sequenced cases were selected for having the highest brain T cell transcript signatures. The data are from a study of brain T cells in children with intractable seizures. The CDR3 is 14 residues long. Germline trimming cut 5 bases from V and 3 bases from J; bases unmatched to any gene: 5. Per germline, CDR1 MNHEY and CDR2 SVGAGI. General observations from the study: Pre- and post-surgery blood differed in depth, so pre-surgery absences may be undersampling.

The J gene is TRBJ2-7, the V gene TRBV6-5; 9 bases align to TRBD1. Sequenced here: peripheral blood, sampled at surgery. This clonotype was obtained from a boy younger than two with hemimegalencephaly and intractable seizures. The CDR3 DNA sequence: TGTGCCAGCAGTCGGGACAGGGTGAACTACGAGCAGTACTTC. Protein product: CASSRDRVNYEQYF.